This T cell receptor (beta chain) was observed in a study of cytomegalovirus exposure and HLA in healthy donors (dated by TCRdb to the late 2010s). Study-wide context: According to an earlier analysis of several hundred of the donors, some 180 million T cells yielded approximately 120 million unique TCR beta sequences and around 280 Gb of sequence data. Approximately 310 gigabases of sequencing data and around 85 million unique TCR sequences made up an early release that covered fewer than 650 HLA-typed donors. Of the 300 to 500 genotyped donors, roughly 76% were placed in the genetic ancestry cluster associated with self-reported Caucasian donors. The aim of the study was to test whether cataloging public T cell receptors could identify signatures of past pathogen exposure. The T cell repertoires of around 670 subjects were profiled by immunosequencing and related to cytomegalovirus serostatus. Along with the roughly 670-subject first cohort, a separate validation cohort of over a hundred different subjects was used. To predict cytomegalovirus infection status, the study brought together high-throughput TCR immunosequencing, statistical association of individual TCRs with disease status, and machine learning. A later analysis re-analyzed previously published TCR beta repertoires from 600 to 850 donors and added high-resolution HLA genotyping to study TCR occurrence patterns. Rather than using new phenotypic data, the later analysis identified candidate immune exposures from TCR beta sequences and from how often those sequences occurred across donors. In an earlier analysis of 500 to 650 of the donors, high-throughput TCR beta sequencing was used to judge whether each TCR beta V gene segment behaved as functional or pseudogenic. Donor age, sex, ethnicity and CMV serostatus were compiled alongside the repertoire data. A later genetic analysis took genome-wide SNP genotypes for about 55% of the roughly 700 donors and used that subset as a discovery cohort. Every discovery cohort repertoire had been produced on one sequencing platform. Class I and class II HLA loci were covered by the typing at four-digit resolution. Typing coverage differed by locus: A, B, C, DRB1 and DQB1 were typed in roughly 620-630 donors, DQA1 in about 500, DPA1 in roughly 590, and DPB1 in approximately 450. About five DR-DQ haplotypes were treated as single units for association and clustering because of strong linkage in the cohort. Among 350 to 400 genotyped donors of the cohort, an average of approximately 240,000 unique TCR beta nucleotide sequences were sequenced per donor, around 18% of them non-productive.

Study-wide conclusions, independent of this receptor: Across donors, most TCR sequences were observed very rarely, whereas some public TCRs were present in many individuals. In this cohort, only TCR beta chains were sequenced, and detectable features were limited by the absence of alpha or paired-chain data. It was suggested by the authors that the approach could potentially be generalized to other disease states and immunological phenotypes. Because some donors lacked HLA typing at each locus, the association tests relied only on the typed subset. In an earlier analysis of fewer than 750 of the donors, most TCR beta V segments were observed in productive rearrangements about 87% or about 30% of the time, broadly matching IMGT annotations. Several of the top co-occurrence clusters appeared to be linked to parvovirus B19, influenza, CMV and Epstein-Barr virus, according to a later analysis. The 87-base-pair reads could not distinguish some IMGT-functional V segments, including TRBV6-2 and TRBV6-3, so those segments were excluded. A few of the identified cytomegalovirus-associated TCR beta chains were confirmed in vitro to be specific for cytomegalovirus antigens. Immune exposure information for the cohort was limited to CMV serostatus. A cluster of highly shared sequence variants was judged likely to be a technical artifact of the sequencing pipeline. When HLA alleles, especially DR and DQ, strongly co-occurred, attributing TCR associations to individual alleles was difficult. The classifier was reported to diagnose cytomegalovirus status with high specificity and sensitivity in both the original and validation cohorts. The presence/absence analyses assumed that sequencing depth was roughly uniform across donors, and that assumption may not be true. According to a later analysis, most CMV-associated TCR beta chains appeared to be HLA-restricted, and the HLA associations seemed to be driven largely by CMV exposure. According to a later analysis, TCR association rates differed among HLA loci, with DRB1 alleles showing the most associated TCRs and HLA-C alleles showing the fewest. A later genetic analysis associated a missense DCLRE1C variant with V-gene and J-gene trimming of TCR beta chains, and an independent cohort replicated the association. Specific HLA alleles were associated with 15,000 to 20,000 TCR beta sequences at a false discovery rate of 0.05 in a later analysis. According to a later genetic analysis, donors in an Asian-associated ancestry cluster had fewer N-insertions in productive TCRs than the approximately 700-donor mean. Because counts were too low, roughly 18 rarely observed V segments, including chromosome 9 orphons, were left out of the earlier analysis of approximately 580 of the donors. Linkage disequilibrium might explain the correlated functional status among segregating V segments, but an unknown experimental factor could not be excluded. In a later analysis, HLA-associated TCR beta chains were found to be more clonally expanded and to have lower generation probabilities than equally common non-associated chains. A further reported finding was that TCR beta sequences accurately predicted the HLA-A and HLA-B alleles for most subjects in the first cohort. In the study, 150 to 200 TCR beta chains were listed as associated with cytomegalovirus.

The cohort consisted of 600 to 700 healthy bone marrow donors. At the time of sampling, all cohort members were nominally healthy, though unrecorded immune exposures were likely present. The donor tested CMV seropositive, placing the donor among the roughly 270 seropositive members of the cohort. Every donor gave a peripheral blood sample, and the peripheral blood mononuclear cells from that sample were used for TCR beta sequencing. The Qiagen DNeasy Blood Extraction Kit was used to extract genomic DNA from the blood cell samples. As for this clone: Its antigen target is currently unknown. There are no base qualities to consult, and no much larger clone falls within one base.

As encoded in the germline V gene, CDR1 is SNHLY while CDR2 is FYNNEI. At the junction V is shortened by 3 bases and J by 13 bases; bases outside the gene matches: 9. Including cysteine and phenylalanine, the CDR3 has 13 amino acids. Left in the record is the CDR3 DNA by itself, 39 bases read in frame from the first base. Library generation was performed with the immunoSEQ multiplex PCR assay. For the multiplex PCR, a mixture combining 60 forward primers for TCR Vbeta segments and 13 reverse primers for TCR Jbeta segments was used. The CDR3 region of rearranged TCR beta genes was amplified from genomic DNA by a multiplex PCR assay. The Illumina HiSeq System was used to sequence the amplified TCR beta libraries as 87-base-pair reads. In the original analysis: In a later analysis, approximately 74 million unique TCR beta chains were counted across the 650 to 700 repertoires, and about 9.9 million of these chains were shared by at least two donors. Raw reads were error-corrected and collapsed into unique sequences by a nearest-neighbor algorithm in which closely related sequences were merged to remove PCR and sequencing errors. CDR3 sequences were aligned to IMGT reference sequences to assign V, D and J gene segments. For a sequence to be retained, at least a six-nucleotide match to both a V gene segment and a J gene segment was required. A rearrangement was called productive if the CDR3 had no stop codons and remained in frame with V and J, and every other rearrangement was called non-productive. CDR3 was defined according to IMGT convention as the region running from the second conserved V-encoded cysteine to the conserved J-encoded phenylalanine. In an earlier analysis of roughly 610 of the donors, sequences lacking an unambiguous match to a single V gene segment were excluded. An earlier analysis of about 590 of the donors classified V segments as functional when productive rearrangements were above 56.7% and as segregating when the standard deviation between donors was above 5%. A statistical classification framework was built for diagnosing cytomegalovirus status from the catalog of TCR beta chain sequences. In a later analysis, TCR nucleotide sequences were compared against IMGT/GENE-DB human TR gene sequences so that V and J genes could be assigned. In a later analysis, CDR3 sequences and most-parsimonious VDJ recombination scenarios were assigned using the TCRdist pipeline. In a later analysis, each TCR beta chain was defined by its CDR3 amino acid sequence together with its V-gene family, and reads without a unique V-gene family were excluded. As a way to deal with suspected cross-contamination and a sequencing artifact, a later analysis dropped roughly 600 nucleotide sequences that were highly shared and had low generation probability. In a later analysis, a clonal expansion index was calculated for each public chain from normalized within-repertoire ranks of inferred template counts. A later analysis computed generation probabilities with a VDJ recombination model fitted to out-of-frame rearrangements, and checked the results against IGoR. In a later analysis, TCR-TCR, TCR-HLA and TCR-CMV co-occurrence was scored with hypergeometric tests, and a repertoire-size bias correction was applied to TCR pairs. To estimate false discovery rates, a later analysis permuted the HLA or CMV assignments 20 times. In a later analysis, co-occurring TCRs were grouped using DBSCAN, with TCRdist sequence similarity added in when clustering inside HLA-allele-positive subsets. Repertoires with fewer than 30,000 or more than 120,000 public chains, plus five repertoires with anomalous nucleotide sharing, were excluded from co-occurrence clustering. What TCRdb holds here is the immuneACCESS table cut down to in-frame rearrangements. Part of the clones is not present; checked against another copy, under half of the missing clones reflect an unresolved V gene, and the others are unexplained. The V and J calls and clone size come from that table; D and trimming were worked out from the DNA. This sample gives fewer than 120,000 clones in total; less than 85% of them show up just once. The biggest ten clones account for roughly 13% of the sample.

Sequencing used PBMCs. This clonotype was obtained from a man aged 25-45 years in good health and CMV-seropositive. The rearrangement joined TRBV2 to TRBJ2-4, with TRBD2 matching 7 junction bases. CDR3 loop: CASSDGGFLVQYF. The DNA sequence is TGTGCCAGCAGTGACGGGGGGTTTTTGGTGCAGTACTTC.